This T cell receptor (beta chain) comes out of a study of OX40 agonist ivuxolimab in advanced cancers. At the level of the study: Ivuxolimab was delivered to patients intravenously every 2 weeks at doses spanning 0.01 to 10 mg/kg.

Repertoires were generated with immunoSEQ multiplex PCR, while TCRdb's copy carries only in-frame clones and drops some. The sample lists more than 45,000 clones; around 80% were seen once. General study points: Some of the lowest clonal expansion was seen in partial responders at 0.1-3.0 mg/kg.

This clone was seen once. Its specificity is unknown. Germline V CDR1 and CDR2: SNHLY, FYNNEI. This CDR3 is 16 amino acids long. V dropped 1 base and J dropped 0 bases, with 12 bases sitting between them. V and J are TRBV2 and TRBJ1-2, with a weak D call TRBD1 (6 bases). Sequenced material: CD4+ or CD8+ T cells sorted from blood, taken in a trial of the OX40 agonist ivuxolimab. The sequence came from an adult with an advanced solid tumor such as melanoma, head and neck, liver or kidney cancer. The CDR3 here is CASSEEYDRTNYGYTF. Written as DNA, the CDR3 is TGTGCCAGCAGTGAAGAGTATGACAGGACTAACTATGGCTACACCTTC. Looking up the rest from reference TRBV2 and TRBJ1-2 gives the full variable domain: EPEVTQTPSHQVTQMGQEVILRCVPISNHLYFYWYRQILGQKVEFLVSFYNNEISEKSEIFDDQFSVERPDGSNFTLKIRSTKLEDSAMYFCASSEEYDRTNYGYTFGSGTRLTVV.